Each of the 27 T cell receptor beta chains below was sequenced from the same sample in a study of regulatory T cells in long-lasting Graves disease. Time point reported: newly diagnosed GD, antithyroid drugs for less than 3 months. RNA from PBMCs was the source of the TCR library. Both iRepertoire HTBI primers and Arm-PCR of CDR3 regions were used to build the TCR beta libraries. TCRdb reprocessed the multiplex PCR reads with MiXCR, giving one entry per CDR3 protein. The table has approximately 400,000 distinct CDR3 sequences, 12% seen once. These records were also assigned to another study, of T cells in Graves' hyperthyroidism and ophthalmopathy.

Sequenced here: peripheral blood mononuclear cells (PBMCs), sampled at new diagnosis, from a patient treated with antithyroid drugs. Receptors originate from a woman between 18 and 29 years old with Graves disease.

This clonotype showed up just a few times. This CDR3 reads CATSDGTPYTGELFF. The CDR3 nucleotides are TGTGCCACCAGTGATGGGACCCCCTACACCGGGGAGCTGTTTTTT. The chain couples TRBV24-1 to TRBJ2-2; tentatively, D is TRBD1 or TRBD2 (5 bases each). Per germline, CDR1 KGHDR and CDR2 SFDVKD. V lost 3 bases and J 3 bases, leaving 10 bases between the germline ends. This CDR3 spans 15 amino acids.

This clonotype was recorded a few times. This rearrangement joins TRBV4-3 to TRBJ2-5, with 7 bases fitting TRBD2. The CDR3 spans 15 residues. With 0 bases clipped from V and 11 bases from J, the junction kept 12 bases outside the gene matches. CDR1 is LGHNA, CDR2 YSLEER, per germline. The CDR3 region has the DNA TGCGCCAGCAGCCAAGAGTGGCTAGCGGATGCACCTCAGTACTTC. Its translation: CASSQEWLADAPQYF.

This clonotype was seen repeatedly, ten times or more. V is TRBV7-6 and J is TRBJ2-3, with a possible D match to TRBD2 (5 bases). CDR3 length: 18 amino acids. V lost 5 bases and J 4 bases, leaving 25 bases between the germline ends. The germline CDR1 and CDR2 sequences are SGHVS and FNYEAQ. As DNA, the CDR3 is TGTGCCAGCAGCCCCCTGATGTCCGGGGTTGCATTGTCAGATACGCAGTATTTT. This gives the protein CASSPLMSGVALSDTQYF.

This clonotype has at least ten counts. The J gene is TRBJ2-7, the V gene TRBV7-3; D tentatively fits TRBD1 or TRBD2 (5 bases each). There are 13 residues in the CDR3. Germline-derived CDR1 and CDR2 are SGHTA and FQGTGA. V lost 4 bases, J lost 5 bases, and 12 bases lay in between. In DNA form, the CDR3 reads TGTGCCAGCAGCTGGGGGAGCGGCAACGAGCAGTACTTC. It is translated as CASSWGSGNEQYF.

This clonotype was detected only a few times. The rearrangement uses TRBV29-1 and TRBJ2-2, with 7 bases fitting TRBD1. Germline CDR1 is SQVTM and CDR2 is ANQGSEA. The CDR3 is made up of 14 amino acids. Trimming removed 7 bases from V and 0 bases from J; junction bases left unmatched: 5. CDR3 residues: CSGRTGSNTGELFF. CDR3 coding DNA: TGCAGCGGACGGACAGGTTCGAACACCGGGGAGCTGTTTTTT.

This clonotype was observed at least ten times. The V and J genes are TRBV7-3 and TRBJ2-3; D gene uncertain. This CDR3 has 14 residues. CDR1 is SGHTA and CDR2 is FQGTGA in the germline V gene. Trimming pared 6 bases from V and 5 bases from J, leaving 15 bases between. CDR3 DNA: TGTGCCAGCAGTATTGGAGCCCGATTAGATACGCAGTATTTT. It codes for CASSIGARLDTQYF.

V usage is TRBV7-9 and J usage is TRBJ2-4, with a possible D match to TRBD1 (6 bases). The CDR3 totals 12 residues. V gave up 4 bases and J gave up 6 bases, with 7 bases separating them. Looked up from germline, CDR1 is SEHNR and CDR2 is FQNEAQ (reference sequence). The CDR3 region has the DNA TGTGCCAGCAGCTCGGACAGAAACATTCAGTACTTC. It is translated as CASSSDRNIQYF.

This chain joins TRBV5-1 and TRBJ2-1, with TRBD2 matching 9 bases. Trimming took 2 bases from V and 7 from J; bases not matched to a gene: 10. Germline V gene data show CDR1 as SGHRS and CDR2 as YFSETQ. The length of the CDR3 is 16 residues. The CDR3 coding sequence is TGCGCCAGCAGCTTTAGCGGGAGTATAATAAAAAATGAGCAGTTCTTC. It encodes CASSFSGSIIKNEQFF.

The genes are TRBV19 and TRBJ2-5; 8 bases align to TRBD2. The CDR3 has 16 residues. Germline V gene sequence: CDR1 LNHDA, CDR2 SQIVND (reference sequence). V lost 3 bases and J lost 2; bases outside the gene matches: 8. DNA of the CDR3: TGTGCCAGTAGTATGCTGAGCGGGAGTGAACAAGAGACCCAGTACTTC. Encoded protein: CASSMLSGSEQETQYF.

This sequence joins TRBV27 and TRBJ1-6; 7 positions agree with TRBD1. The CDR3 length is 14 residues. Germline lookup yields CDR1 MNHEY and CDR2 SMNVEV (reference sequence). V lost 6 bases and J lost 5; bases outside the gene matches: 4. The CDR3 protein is CASRYGTDNSPLHF. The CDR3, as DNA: TGTGCCAGCAGATACGGGACAGATAATTCACCCCTCCACTTT.

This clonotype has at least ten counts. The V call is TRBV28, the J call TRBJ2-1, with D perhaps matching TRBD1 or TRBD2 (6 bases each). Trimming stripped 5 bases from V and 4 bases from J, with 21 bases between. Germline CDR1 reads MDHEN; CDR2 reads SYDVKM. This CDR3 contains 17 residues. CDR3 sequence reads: CASSPLEGGGRYNEQFF. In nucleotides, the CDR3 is TGTGCCAGCAGTCCACTCGAGGGGGGTGGGCGATACAATGAGCAGTTCTTC.

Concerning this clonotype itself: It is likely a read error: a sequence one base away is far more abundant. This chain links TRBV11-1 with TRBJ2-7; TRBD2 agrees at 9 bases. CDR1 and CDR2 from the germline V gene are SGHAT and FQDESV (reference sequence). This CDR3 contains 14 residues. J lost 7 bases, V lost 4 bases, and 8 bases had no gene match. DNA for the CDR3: TGTGCCAGCAGCTGGAGGGGTAGCGGGGGTGAGCAGTACTTC. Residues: CASSWRGSGGEQYF. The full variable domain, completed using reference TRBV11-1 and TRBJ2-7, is EAEVAQSPRYKITEKSQAVAFWCDPISGHATLYWYRQILGQGPELLVQFQDESVVDDSQLPKDRFSAERLKGVDSTLKIQPAELGDSAMYLCASSWRGSGGEQYFGPGTRLTVT.

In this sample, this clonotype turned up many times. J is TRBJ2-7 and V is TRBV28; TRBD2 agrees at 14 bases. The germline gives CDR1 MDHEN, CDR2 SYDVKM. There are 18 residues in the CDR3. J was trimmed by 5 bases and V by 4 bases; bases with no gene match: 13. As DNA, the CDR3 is TGTGCCAGCAGTTCCCCGGGACTAGCGGGAGAGTTTTTTGACGAGCAGTACTTC. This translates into CASSSPGLAGEFFDEQYF.

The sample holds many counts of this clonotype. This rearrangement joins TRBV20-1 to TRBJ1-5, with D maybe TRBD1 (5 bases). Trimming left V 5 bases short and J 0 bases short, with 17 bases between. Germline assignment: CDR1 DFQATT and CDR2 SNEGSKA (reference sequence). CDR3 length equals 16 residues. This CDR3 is CSAVLQGEYSNQPQHF. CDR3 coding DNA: TGCAGTGCTGTACTCCAAGGGGAGTATAGCAATCAGCCCCAGCATTTT.

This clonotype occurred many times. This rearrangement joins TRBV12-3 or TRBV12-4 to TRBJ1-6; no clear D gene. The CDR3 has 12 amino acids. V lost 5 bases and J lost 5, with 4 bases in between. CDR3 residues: CASSPNNSPLHF. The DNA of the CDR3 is TGTGCCAGCAGTCCGAATAATTCACCCCTCCACTTT.

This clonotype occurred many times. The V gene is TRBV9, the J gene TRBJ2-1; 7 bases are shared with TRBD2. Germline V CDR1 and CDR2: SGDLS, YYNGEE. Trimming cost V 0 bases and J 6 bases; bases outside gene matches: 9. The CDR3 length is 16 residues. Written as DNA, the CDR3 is TGTGCCAGCAGCGTAGGTTCTCGCTCGGGGGGCAATGAGCAGTTCTTC. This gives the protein CASSVGSRSGGNEQFF.

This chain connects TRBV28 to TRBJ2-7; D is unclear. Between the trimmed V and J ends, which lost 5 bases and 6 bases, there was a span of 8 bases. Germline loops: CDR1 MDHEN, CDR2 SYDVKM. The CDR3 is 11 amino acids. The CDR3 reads CASSLTREQYF. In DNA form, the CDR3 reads TGTGCCAGCAGTCTTACCCGCGAGCAGTACTTC. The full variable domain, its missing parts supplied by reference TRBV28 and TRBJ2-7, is DVKVTQSSRYLVKRTGEKVFLECVQDMDHENMFWYRQDPGLGLRLIYFSYDVKMKEKGDIPEGYSVSREKKERFSLILESASTNQTSMYLCASSLTREQYFGPGTRLTVT.

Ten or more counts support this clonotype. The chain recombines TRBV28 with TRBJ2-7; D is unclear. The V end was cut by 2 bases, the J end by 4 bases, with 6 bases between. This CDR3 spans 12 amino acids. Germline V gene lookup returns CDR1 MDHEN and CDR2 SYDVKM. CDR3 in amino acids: CASSLNGYEQYF. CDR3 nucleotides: TGTGCCAGCAGTTTAAACGGGTACGAGCAGTACTTC.

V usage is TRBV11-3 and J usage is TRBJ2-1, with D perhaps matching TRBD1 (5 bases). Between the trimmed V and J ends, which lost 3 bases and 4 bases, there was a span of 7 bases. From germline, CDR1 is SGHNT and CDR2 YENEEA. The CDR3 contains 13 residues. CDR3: CASSFRGYNEQFF. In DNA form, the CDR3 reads TGTGCCAGCAGCTTTAGGGGTTACAATGAGCAGTTCTTC.

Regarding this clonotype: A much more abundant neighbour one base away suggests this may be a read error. The CDR3 nucleotides are TGTGCCAGCAGTTTCAGGGCTTCAGAGACCCAGTACTTC. This translates into CASSFRASETQYF. This sequence joins TRBV28 and TRBJ2-3, with D perhaps TRBD1 (5 bases). The DNA matches TRBJ2-5 better at its end, which makes the J call doubtful. CDR3 length equals 13 residues. The germline gives CDR1 MDHEN, CDR2 SYDVKM.

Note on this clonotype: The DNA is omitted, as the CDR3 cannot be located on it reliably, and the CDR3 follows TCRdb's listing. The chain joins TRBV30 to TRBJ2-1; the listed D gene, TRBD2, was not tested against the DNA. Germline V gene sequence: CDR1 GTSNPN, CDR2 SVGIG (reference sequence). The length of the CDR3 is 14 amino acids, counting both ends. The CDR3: CAWSVGAGSNERFF.

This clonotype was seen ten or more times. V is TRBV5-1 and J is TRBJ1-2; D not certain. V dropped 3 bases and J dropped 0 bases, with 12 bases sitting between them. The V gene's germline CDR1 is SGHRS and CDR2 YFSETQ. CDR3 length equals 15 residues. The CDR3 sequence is CASSSLGGSNYGYTF. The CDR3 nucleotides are TGCGCCAGCAGCTCGCTAGGTGGATCTAACTATGGCTACACCTTC.

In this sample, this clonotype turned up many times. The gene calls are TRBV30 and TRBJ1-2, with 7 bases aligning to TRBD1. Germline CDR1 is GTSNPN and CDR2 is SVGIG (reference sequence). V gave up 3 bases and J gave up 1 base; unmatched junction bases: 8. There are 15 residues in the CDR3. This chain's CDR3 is CAWRGDSPYNYGYTF. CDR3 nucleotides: TGTGCCTGGAGGGGGGACAGCCCATATAACTATGGCTACACCTTC.

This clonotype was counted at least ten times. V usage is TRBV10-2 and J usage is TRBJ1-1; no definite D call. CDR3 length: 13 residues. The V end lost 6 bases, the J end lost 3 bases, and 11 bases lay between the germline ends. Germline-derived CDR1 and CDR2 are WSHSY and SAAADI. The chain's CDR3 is CASRMGLDTEAFF. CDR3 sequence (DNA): TGCGCCAGCAGGATGGGTTTAGACACTGAAGCTTTCTTT.

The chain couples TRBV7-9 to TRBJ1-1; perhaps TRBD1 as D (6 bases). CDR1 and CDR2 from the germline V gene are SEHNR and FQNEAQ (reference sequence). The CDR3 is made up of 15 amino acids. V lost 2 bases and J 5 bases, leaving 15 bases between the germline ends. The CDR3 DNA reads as TGTGCCAGCAGCTTATTAGGGGGGGTGGTTACTGAAGCTTTCTTT. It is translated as CASSLLGGVVTEAFF.

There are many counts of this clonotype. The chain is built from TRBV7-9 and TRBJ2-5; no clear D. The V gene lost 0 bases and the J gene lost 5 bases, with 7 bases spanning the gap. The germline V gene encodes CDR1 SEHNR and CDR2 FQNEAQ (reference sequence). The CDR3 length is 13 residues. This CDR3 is CASSLAGSETQYF. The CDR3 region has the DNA TGTGCCAGCAGCTTAGCGGGGTCGGAGACCCAGTACTTC.

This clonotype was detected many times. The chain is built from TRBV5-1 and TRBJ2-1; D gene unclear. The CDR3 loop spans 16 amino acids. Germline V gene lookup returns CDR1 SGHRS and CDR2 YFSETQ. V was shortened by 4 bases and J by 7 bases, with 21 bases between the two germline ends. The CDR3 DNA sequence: TGCGCCAGCAGCCGTGGTATAGGGAATCTGGGGAATGAGCAGTTCTTC. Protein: CASSRGIGNLGNEQFF.